A selection of T cell receptor beta chains follows, all from one sample in a study of cytomegalovirus exposure and HLA in healthy donors. Clones were read by immunoSEQ multiplex PCR, and TCRdb kept only the in-frame ones, dropping some. Of 190,000 or so clones in the sample, under 90% were seen once. The sample consisted of PBMCs. Receptor source: a boy aged 2 to 9 in good health and CMV-seronegative. The CDR3 runs from the conserved cysteine through the conserved F or W. A D gene is named only where the DNA matches it firmly. Size tells how often a clone was seen (once, few, many) or the class of an expanded clone, and some rows leave it out.

v_call	clone_size	j_call	d_call	cdr3_nt	cdr3_aa
TRBV5-4	.	TRBJ2-1	TRBD2	TGTGCCAGCAGCTGGACTAGCGGGGCCCCACGGGATGAGCAGTTCTTC	CASSWTSGAPRDEQFF
TRBV6-5	few	TRBJ1-2	TRBD1	TGTGCCAGCAGCCTTACAGGGGGCGCACCGAGTGGCTACACCTTC	CASSLTGGAPSGYTF
TRBV5-4	.	TRBJ2-1	.	TGTGCCAGCAGCTTGAGAGGGCCTTCCTACAATGAGCAGTTCTTC	CASSLRGPSYNEQFF
TRBV18	.	TRBJ2-5	.	TGTGCCAGCTCACCGGGCGTACAAGAGACCCAGTACTTC	CASSPGVQETQYF
TRBV7-3	.	TRBJ2-1	.	TGTGCCAGCAGCTTAAGTGGGGCCCACAATGAGCAGTTCTTC	CASSLSGAHNEQFF
TRBV27	.	TRBJ1-1	.	TGTGCCAGCAGTTCTTTATTCGGGAGGCCGAACACTGAAGCTTTCTTT	CASSSLFGRPNTEAFF
TRBV19	.	TRBJ1-3	.	TGTGCCAGTAGTAGCGGACACTCTGGAAACACCATATATTTT	CASSSGHSGNTIYF
TRBV6-4	.	TRBJ1-5	.	TGTGCCAGCAGTGACCCCCCCCGACAGTACAATCAGCCCCAGCATTTT	CASSDPPRQYNQPQHF
TRBV4-2	.	TRBJ1-2	.	TGTGCCAGCAGCCAAGAACGAGGACAGCTGTATGGCTACACCTTC	CASSQERGQLYGYTF
TRBV11-2	.	TRBJ1-4	.	TGTGCCAGCAGCTTAGTGAGGTGGGAAAAACTGTTTTTT	CASSLVRWEKLFF
TRBV7-9	.	TRBJ2-7	TRBD1	TGTGCCAGCGGGGACAGGGGTCCCTACGAGCAGTACTTC	CASGDRGPYEQYF
TRBV10-3	.	TRBJ2-7	TRBD1	TGTGCCATCTCAAAGACCGGGACAGGTTCCTACGAGCAGTACTTC	CAISKTGTGSYEQYF
TRBV18	.	TRBJ1-5	.	TGTGCCAGCTCACGAGGCAATCAGCCCCAGCATTTT	CASSRGNQPQHF
TRBV12-5	.	TRBJ1-2	.	TGTGCTAGTGGATCAGAAGGGGGCTATGGCTACACCTTC	CASGSEGGYGYTF
TRBV19	.	TRBJ2-6	.	TGTGCCAGCCACAGGGCCGGCGGGGCCAACGTCCTGACTTTC	CASHRAGGANVLTF
TRBV11-1	once	TRBJ2-3	.	TGTGCCAGCAGTCAAAACAGGGATAGCACAGATACGCAGTATTTT	CASSQNRDSTDTQYF
TRBV19	.	TRBJ2-1	.	TGTGCCAGTAGTATAGATCGGTCGCCCTCCTACAATGAGCAGTTCTTC	CASSIDRSPSYNEQFF
TRBV21-1	.	TRBJ2-7	.	TGTGCCAGCAGCAATGGAGCTAGACAGGGGGGGGACGAGCAGTACTTC	CASSNGARQGGDEQYF
TRBV4-2	.	TRBJ2-7	TRBD1	TGTGCCAGCAGCCAGAGGGGACAGGGGTCCCACGAGCAGTACTTC	CASSQRGQGSHEQYF
TRBV7-8	few	TRBJ2-2	TRBD2	TGTGCCAGCAGCTTAGCTGTTAGCGGGGGGGCCGGGGAGCTGTTTTTT	CASSLAVSGGAGELFF
TRBV7-9	.	TRBJ2-5	TRBD2	TGTGCCAGCAGCTCCCGGGGGGGTGGAGAGACCCAGTACTTC	CASSSRGGGETQYF
TRBV5-1	.	TRBJ2-5	.	TGCGCCAGCAGCTTTTCAGCGCCCCAAGAGACCCAGTACTTC	CASSFSAPQETQYF
TRBV7-8	.	TRBJ2-2	TRBD1	TGTGCCAGTAAGAGGGACAGGGGCCTCGTTAACTCCGGGGAGCTGTTTTTT	CASKRDRGLVNSGELFF
TRBV5-1	once	TRBJ2-7	.	TGCGCCAGCAGCTTGGCCATCTCAGGGGCCTACGAGCAGTACTTC	CASSLAISGAYEQYF
TRBV7-9	.	TRBJ1-3	.	TGTTCCAGCAGCTTAGCTCCGGGGAGATACTCTGGAAACACCATATATTTT	CSSSLAPGRYSGNTIYF
TRBV5-6	.	TRBJ2-7	.	TGTGCCAGCAGCTTGGCCGGGCAGGGATTTAACTACGAGCAGTACTTC	CASSLAGQGFNYEQYF
TRBV15	.	TRBJ2-5	.	TGTGCCACCAGCTTTCGAGCCCAAGAGACCCAGTACTTC	CATSFRAQETQYF
TRBV4-1	.	TRBJ1-1	.	TGCGCCAGCAGCCAAACCAGCACAGGGAACACTGAAGCTTTCTTT	CASSQTSTGNTEAFF
TRBV5-4	.	TRBJ2-5	TRBD2	TGTGCCAGCAGCTTGGATTCTAGCGGGGCCCTCCGGACCCAGTACTTC	CASSLDSSGALRTQYF
TRBV9	.	TRBJ1-2	.	TGTGCCAGCAGCCAGACAGGTCGAACGAACTATGGCTACACCTTC	CASSQTGRTNYGYTF
TRBV6-5	once	TRBJ2-7	TRBD1	TGTGCCAGCAGTAGAGAGACAGGGCTCTACGAGCAGTACTTC	CASSRETGLYEQYF
TRBV4-3	.	TRBJ1-6	TRBD1	TGCGCCAGCAGCCACAGATTACAGGGGCGCGGGAATTCACCCCTCCACTTT	CASSHRLQGRGNSPLHF
TRBV7-9	.	TRBJ2-5	TRBD2	TGTGCCAGCAGCTTAGAGACTAGCGGGGCCCAAGAGACCCAGTACTTC	CASSLETSGAQETQYF
TRBV4-2	.	TRBJ2-2	.	TGTGCCAGCAGCCCTACTACGTCCGCGAACACCGGGGAGCTGTTTTTT	CASSPTTSANTGELFF
TRBV9	.	TRBJ2-7	.	TGTGCCAGCAGCGTGCGCAGGGAAGATGGCGAGCAGTACTTC	CASSVRREDGEQYF
TRBV9	.	TRBJ2-7	TRBD2	TGTGCCAGCAGCGTAGGGGGACTAGAGCCCTACGAGCAGTACTTC	CASSVGGLEPYEQYF
TRBV7-2	.	TRBJ2-7	TRBD2	TGTGCCAGCAGCTTAGCCCAGCGGGGGGGGGAGCAGTACTTC	CASSLAQRGGEQYF
TRBV2	.	TRBJ2-3	TRBD2	TGTGCCAGCAGTGACGGCGGGGGGACCGGACCACAGACTACGCAGTATTTT	CASSDGGGTGPQTTQYF
TRBV28	.	TRBJ2-7	.	TGTGCCAGCAGTTTCCAGGGGTTGGACTACGAGCAGTACTTC	CASSFQGLDYEQYF
TRBV6-5	few	TRBJ2-3	TRBD2	TGTGCCAGCAGACTGCGGGGGGACGGAGATACGCAGTATTTT	CASRLRGDGDTQYF
TRBV7-7	.	TRBJ2-3	TRBD2	TGTGCTAGCAGCCTCGGACTAGCGGGGGCCACAGATACGCAGTATTTT	CASSLGLAGATDTQYF
TRBV15	.	TRBJ1-1	.	TGTGCCACCAGCAGAGCGGCCTCAGGCCCTGAAGCTTTCTTT	CATSRAASGPEAFF
TRBV5-4	.	TRBJ1-1	TRBD1	TGTGCCAGCATCGTACAGGGGGCCACTGAAGCTTTCTTT	CASIVQGATEAFF